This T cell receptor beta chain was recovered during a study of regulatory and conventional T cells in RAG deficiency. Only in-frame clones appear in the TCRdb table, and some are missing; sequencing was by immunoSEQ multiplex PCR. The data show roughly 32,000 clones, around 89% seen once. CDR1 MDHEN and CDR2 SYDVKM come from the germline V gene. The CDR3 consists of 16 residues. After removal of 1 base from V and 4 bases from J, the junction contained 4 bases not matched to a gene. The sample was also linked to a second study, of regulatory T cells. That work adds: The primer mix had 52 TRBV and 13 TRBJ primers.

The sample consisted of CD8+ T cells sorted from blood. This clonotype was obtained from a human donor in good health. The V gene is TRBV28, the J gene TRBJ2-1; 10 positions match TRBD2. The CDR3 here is CASSLSLAGAYNEQFF. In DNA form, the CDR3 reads TGTGCCAGCAGTTTATCGCTAGCGGGAGCATACAATGAGCAGTTCTTC.